The T cell receptor (beta chain) under discussion was sequenced for a study of T cell changes during pregnancy in multiple sclerosis. Assay: immunoSEQ multiplex PCR; the TCRdb copy retains only in-frame clones and omits some. The sample gives approximately 60,000 clones, over 75% of which show up once; around 0.85% is in the top ten. The count of this clone is one. CDR1 is LNHDA, CDR2 SQIVND, per germline (reference sequence). Trimming at V came to 5 bases and at J to 5 bases, leaving 4 bases not matched to a gene. This CDR3 region has 14 residues. The chain employs TRBV19 and TRBJ2-1; 9 bases agree with TRBD2. This clonotype originated in a female donor with multiple sclerosis, enrolled in a pregnancy study. The material sequenced was peripheral blood, taken before pregnancy. The CDR3 region has the DNA TGTGCCAGTAGTTGGACTAGCGCAAACAATGAGCAGTTCTTC. Its protein product is CASSWTSANNEQFF.